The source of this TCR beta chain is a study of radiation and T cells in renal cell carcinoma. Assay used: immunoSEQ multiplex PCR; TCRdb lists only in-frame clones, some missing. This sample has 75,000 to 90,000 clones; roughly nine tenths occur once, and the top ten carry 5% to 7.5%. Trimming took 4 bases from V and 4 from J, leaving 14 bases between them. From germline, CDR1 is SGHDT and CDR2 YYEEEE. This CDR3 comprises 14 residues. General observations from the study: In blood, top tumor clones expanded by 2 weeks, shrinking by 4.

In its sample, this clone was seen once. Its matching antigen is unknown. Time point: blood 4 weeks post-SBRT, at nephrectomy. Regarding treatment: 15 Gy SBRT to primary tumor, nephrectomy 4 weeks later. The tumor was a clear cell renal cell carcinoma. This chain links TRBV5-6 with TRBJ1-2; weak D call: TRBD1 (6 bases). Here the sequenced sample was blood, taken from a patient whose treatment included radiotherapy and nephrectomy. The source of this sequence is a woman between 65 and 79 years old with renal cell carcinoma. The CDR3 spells CASSPRGPLYGYTF. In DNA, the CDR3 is TGTGCCAGCAGCCCCAGGGGCCCCCTCTATGGCTACACCTTC.